This entry lists 20 T cell receptor beta chains sequenced from one sample in a study of blood T cell repertoires in COVID-19 (dated by TCRdb to 2020 to 2021). Library creation used the immunoSEQ multiplex PCR assay. TCRdb retrieved this table from immuneACCESS and kept in-frame rearrangements only. Not all clones are present; in checked studies, unresolved V genes account for under half, and no reason is known for the remainder. The sample data list some 200,000 clones, and roughly nine tenths of these were observed just once. About 0.72% of the sample is taken by the ten largest. Sequences were obtained from peripheral blood. The receptor source for this set is a woman between 65 and 79 years old with acute or convalescent COVID-19.

J is TRBJ2-1 and V is TRBV11-3; TRBD2 agrees at 9 bases. J was trimmed by 3 bases and V by 3 bases; bases with no gene match: 9. There are 17 residues in the CDR3. The germline V gene encodes CDR1 SGHNT and CDR2 YENEEA. In DNA form, the CDR3 reads TGTGCCAGCAGCTTGGGGCCCGGACTAGCGCGCTACAATGAGCAGTTCTTC. Residues: CASSLGPGLARYNEQFF.

The chain recombines TRBV6-6 with TRBJ2-1; possibly TRBD1 for D (6 bases). The germline gives CDR1 MNHNY, CDR2 SVGAGI (reference sequence). The CDR3 contains 16 residues. Trimming removed 2 bases at V and 6 bases at J, with 17 bases between. CDR3 nucleotide sequence: TGTGCCAGCAGTTACCTTGGTCGCGGACAGACCAATGAGCAGTTCTTC. It encodes CASSYLGRGQTNEQFF.

This sequence joins TRBV24-1 and TRBJ1-2; the D gene is possibly TRBD1 (5 bases). The CDR3 loop spans 16 amino acids. Germline values: CDR1 KGHDR, CDR2 SFDVKD. Trimming pared 4 bases from V and 7 bases from J, leaving 21 bases between. This CDR3 is CATSDDSSGRSGGYTF. CDR3 DNA: TGTGCCACCAGTGACGACAGTTCCGGGCGTAGTGGTGGCTACACCTTC.

This clone was counted once. The CDR3 bases are TGCGCCAGCAGCTTTAGGGGTGGGACTGAAGCTTTCTTT. Translating it yields CASSFRGGTEAFF. The chain is built from TRBV5-1 and TRBJ1-1; D possibly corresponds to TRBD1 (5 bases). This CDR3 spans 13 amino acids. Germline CDR1 SGHRS, CDR2 YFSETQ. V was trimmed by 2 bases and J by 5 bases, leaving 10 bases between them.

CDR3 DNA sequence: TGTGCCAGCAGTGGGGGGGGGACGCAGACCTTGAATGAAAAACTGTTTTTT. It specifies CASSGGGTQTLNEKLFF. This chain uses TRBV6-1 with TRBJ1-4; possibly TRBD1 for D (5 bases). CDR3 length: 17 amino acids. Germline CDR1 reads MNHNS; CDR2 reads SASEGT. V was cut by 4 bases and J by 5 bases, with 20 bases left in between.

This sequence joins TRBV12-3 or TRBV12-4 and TRBJ1-6; D is uncertain. V lost 0 bases, J lost 9 bases, and 6 bases lay in between. The CDR3 has 13 amino acids. The CDR3 DNA follows: TGTGCCAGCAGTTTAGCGCCAGGTTCACCCCTCCACTTT. Its protein is CASSLAPGSPLHF.

The rearrangement joins TRBV14 to TRBJ2-5; TRBD2 might be the D (6 bases). Germline assignment: CDR1 SGHDN and CDR2 FVKESK. The CDR3 spans 14 residues. The V and J ends lost 5 bases and 0 bases respectively, with 10 bases between them. The CDR3 coding sequence is TGTGCCAGCAGCTTACGGGACTACCAAGAGACCCAGTACTTC. This translates into CASSLRDYQETQYF. The variable domain in full, with the rest retrieved from reference TRBV14 and TRBJ2-5, is EAGVTQFPSHSVIEKGQTVTLRCDPISGHDNLYWYRRVMGKEIKFLLHFVKESKQDESGMPNNRFLAERTGGTYSTLKVQPAELEDSGVYFCASSLRDYQETQYFGPGTRLLVL.

The rearrangement joins TRBV3-1 (or the pseudogene TRBV3-2) to TRBJ2-5; D is undetermined. With 3 bases removed from V and 5 bases from J, the gap between germline ends came to 10 bases. CDR1 and CDR2 from the germline V gene are LGHDT and YNNKEL (reference sequence). This CDR3 is built from 13 residues. CDR3 nucleotides: TGTGCCAGCAGCCATCGGGTCCCGGAGACCCAGTACTTC. Translated: CASSHRVPETQYF.

V gene TRBV2 combines with J gene TRBJ1-1, with D perhaps TRBD1 (6 bases). The germline V and J ends were trimmed by 4 bases and 8 bases, with 11 bases remaining between them. The CDR3 runs 12 residues. Germline lookup yields CDR1 SNHLY and CDR2 FYNNEI. The CDR3 loop is CASSAGVGEAFF. The CDR3 DNA reads TGTGCCAGCAGTGCAGGGGTGGGGGAAGCTTTCTTT.

The chain links TRBV5-1 to TRBJ1-6; D ambiguous. Germline V gene lookup returns CDR1 SGHRS and CDR2 YFSETQ. The V gene lost 7 bases and the J gene lost 7 bases, with 15 bases spanning the gap. This CDR3 contains 14 residues. CDR3 amino acids: CASRMVPGNSPLHF. CDR3 bases: TGCGCCAGCCGTATGGTTCCGGGGAATTCACCCCTCCACTTT.

The chain uses TRBV11-2 and TRBJ2-7, with D possibly matching TRBD2 (6 bases). The germline V gene encodes CDR1 SGHAT and CDR2 FQNNGV. V dropped 2 bases and J dropped 11 bases, with 16 bases sitting between them. The CDR3 spans 13 residues. The CDR3 nucleotides read TGTGCCAGCAGCTTATGGGCGGGAATGGGGGAGTACTTC. Its protein is CASSLWAGMGEYF.

The chain couples TRBV10-2 to TRBJ2-1; TRBD2 agrees at 7 bases. CDR1 WSHSY and CDR2 SAAADI come from the germline V gene. V lost 7 bases to trimming and J lost 9 bases; unmatched junction nucleotides: 9. The CDR3 consists of 13 residues. CDR3 nucleotides: TGCGCCAGCAAGCCTAGCGGAGGGAGTGAGCAGTTCTTC. Translated: CASKPSGGSEQFF.

This sequence joins TRBV11-2 and TRBJ2-2; D might be TRBD1 (7 bases). This CDR3 region has 14 residues. CDR1 is SGHAT, CDR2 FQNNGV, per germline. The V end lost 4 bases, the J end lost 6 bases, and 12 bases lay between the germline ends. The CDR3, as DNA: TGTGCCAGCAGCTCTCTCAGGGGGGCCGGGGAGCTGTTTTTT. Amino acids: CASSSLRGAGELFF.

This clone was seen just once. V and J are TRBV28 and TRBJ1-1, with TRBD1 as a possible D gene (5 bases). The CDR3 sequence is 15 residues long. With 6 bases removed from V and 6 bases from J, the gap between germline ends came to 20 bases. Germline CDR1 and CDR2: MDHEN and SYDVKM. CDR3 nucleotide sequence: TGTGCCAGCAGCCCGGGGGAGGCGGGGTGGGCTGAAGCTTTCTTT. It translates to CASSPGEAGWAEAFF.

The CDR3 DNA reads as TGTGCCAGCAGCTTAGCGGAGACTAGCGGCACAGATACGCAGTATTTT. This sequence encodes CASSLAETSGTDTQYF. V and J are TRBV7-2 and TRBJ2-3; 8 nucleotides match TRBD2. Germline V CDR1 and CDR2: SGHTA, FQGNSA. The CDR3 loop spans 16 amino acids. The trim removed 0 bases at V and 1 base at J, leaving 3 bases unmatched.

The J gene is TRBJ2-1, the V gene TRBV11-3; 11 nucleotides align to TRBD1. With 5 bases clipped from V and 8 bases from J, the junction kept 8 bases outside the gene matches. CDR3 length: 15 residues. Per the germline V gene, CDR1 is SGHNT and CDR2 is YENEEA. This CDR3 is CASSGGQGAFHEQFF. The CDR3, as DNA: TGTGCCAGCAGCGGCGGACAGGGGGCTTTCCATGAGCAGTTCTTC.

This clone was observed once. The chain is built from TRBV24-1 and TRBJ2-5, with TRBD2 as a possible D gene (5 bases). Germline assignment: CDR1 KGHDR and CDR2 SFDVKD. The CDR3 spans 16 residues. Trimming stripped 2 bases from V and 4 bases from J, with 16 bases between. The CDR3, as DNA: TGTGCCACCAGTGATTCAGGTACGGGGTTCCGAGAGACCCAGTACTTC. It codes for CATSDSGTGFRETQYF.

The rearrangement joins TRBV18 to TRBJ1-3; D is unresolved. Looked up from germline, CDR1 is KGHSH and CDR2 is LQKENI. V lost 3 bases and J lost 0, with 12 bases in between. The CDR3 has 16 amino acids. The CDR3 sequence: CASSPYRTISGNTIYF. CDR3 DNA sequence: TGTGCCAGCTCACCCTATCGCACGATCTCTGGAAACACCATATATTTT.

The chain carries TRBV27 and TRBJ1-5; D perhaps matches TRBD1 (6 bases). The V and J ends lost 5 bases and 4 bases respectively, with 15 bases between them. The CDR3 has 15 amino acids. The germline V gene has CDR1 MNHEY and CDR2 SMNVEV (reference sequence). The CDR3 protein is CASSPIGGVNQPQHF. CDR3 bases: TGTGCCAGCAGTCCCATAGGGGGGGTTAATCAGCCCCAGCATTTT.

The chain recombines TRBV4-2 with TRBJ1-2; 8 bases align to TRBD1. Germline trimming cut 4 bases from V and 6 bases from J; bases unmatched to any gene: 19. The CDR3 consists of 18 residues. Germline assignment: CDR1 LGHNA and CDR2 YNFKEQ. CDR3 amino acids: CASSPSPHTGGKLDGYTF. For the CDR3, the DNA is TGTGCCAGCAGCCCTAGCCCTCACACAGGGGGGAAATTGGATGGCTACACCTTC.